This T cell receptor (beta chain) appears in the sequencing data of a study of cytomegalovirus exposure and HLA in healthy donors. Regarding the study as a whole: A few V segments could not be told apart, such as TRBV6-2 and TRBV6-3, and were left out.

The primer mix had 60 Vbeta and 13 Jbeta primers. Some clones are missing from TCRdb's copy, which holds only in-frame ones; the method was immunoSEQ multiplex PCR. The profile shows some 170,000 clones, roughly 79% of them singletons. It was healthy bone marrow donors who served as donors. Turning to this clone: The antigen remains unidentified.

The CDR3 runs to 11 residues. The V and J ends lost 2 bases and 8 bases respectively, with 9 bases between them. CDR1 and CDR2 from the germline V gene are SQVTM and ANQGSEA. The sequence was collected from a woman aged 18-29 years in good health and CMV-seropositive. The V gene is TRBV29-1, the J gene TRBJ1-1, with D hard to call. The sample consisted of PBMCs. Here the CDR3 reads CSVERGLEAFF. In nucleotides, the CDR3 is TGCAGCGTTGAAAGAGGATTGGAAGCTTTCTTT.